These 30 T cell receptor beta chains share one sample of origin, sequenced in a study of blood T cell repertoires in COVID-19. Clones were read by immunoSEQ multiplex PCR, and TCRdb kept only the in-frame ones, dropping some. Among 150,000 to 200,000 clones listed, approximately 87% were seen once. Sequenced: peripheral blood. Receptor source: a man aged 18 to 29 with active or convalescent COVID-19.

J is TRBJ2-2 and V is TRBV27; weak D call: TRBD1 (6 bases). The germline V gene encodes CDR1 MNHEY and CDR2 SMNVEV (reference sequence). CDR3 length: 16 residues. The V and J ends lost 4 bases and 3 bases respectively, with 15 bases between them. The CDR3 is CASSSRWNRDTGELFF. CDR3 coding DNA: TGTGCCAGCAGTTCCCGATGGAACAGGGACACCGGGGAGCTGTTTTTT.

The V call is TRBV12-3 or TRBV12-4, the J call TRBJ1-2; no clear D. The ends were cut back, 3 bases at V and 3 bases at J, with 8 bases in the middle. The CDR3 covers 13 residues. The CDR3 region is CASSLIVDYGYTF. The CDR3 DNA is TGTGCCAGCAGTTTGATCGTAGACTATGGCTACACCTTC.

The chain uses TRBV5-4 and TRBJ2-3, with TRBD2 identical over 7 bases. This CDR3 has 16 residues. Looked up from germline, CDR1 is SGHNT and CDR2 is YYREEE (reference sequence). Trimming cost V 3 bases and J 5 bases; bases outside gene matches: 12. As DNA, the CDR3 is TGTGCCAGCAGCTCCCCCCTGGCGGGAGTTCTAGATACGCAGTATTTT. Protein: CASSSPLAGVLDTQYF.

The chain couples TRBV4-1 to TRBJ2-1; TRBD2 agrees at 11 bases. Germline V gives CDR1 MGHRA, CDR2 YSYEKL. There are 16 residues in the CDR3. With V trimmed by 2 bases and J by 3 bases, 3 bases remained unmatched. CDR3 residues: CASSQPTSGGYNEQFF. As DNA, the CDR3 is TGCGCCAGCAGCCAACCCACTAGCGGGGGCTACAATGAGCAGTTCTTC.

The rearrangement uses TRBV6-6 and TRBJ2-4, with 7 bases matching TRBD1. This CDR3 has 16 residues. Germline-derived CDR1 and CDR2 are MNHNY and SVGAGI (reference sequence). V was clipped by 2 bases and J by 0 bases; unmatched bases: 4. The CDR3 reads CASSYVAGGAKNIQYF. The CDR3 DNA reads as TGTGCCAGCAGTTACGTGGCAGGGGGAGCCAAAAACATTCAGTACTTC.

The J gene is TRBJ2-1, the V gene TRBV6-5, with D possibly matching TRBD1 (5 bases). This CDR3 has 15 residues. Germline CDR1 and CDR2: MNHEY and SVGAGI. The germline V and J ends were trimmed by 4 bases and 6 bases, with 16 bases remaining between them. The CDR3 bases are TGTGCCAGCAGTTTAGGGGATTCATCGTTCAATGAGCAGTTCTTC. Its protein is CASSLGDSSFNEQFF.

The CDR3: CASRTGFNTEAFF. In nucleotides, the CDR3 is TGTGCCAGCAGAACAGGGTTCAACACTGAAGCTTTCTTT. The chain combines TRBV6-5 with TRBJ1-1; possibly TRBD1 for D (6 bases). Germline V gene data show CDR1 as MNHEY and CDR2 as SVGAGI. V dropped 6 bases and J dropped 2 bases, with 10 bases sitting between them. The CDR3 has 13 amino acids.

The chain links TRBV13 to TRBJ2-1; 12 positions agree with TRBD2. The CDR3 is 17 residues long. Per the germline V gene, CDR1 is PRHDT and CDR2 is FYEKMQ (reference sequence). V was clipped by 5 bases and J by 7 bases; unmatched bases: 12. Written as DNA, the CDR3 is TGTGCCAGCAGCCGGCCCCTGACTAGCGGGAGTTCAAATGAGCAGTTCTTC. Translating gives CASSRPLTSGSSNEQFF.

This clone has more than one count but fewer than ten. The chain has TRBV14 and TRBJ2-1; 16 bases are a match to TRBD2. The CDR3 sequence is 20 residues long. Trimming removed 3 bases from V and 0 bases from J; junction bases left unmatched: 8. Germline V gives CDR1 SGHDN, CDR2 FVKESK. The CDR3 spells CASSHLPGLAGGSSYNEQFF. The DNA for the CDR3 is TGTGCCAGCAGCCACCTACCGGGACTAGCGGGAGGGAGCTCCTACAATGAGCAGTTCTTC.

The V gene is TRBV12-3 or TRBV12-4, the J gene TRBJ1-6; the D is unclear. Trimming took off 2 bases at V and 9 bases at J, with 8 bases between the two ends. The CDR3 consists of 13 residues. CDR3 bases: TGTGCCAGCAGTTTAATCGGGAGTTCACCCCTCCACTTT. Translating gives CASSLIGSSPLHF.

V is TRBV2 and J is TRBJ2-7; 7 bases are shared with TRBD1. With 4 bases clipped from V and 5 bases from J, the junction kept 11 bases outside the gene matches. The V gene's germline CDR1 is SNHLY and CDR2 FYNNEI. This CDR3 spans 15 amino acids. The CDR3 DNA is TGTGCCAGCAGTGGCCGGACAGGAAGCTTGGACGAGCAGTACTTC. It specifies CASSGRTGSLDEQYF.

This sequence joins TRBV19 and TRBJ1-2; 9 bases are a match to TRBD1. The CDR3 is 14 residues long. CDR1 is LNHDA and CDR2 is SQIVND in the germline V gene (reference sequence). V dropped 6 bases and J dropped 2; count of bases not matched to a gene: 4. This CDR3 reads CASRQGQGNYGYTF. The CDR3 DNA follows: TGTGCCAGTAGACAGGGACAGGGAAACTATGGCTACACCTTC.

This clone was counted only a few times. The V and J genes are TRBV11-2 and TRBJ2-7; D is perhaps TRBD2 (6 bases). The V and J ends lost 4 bases and 0 bases respectively, with 22 bases between them. Germline-derived CDR1 and CDR2 are SGHAT and FQNNGV. CDR3 length equals 18 residues. The DNA of the CDR3 is TGTGCCAGCAGCTCCTCCGGGAGCCGGGGTATTAGCTCCTACGAGCAGTACTTC. Protein sequence: CASSSSGSRGISSYEQYF.

V and J are TRBV30 and TRBJ2-2; 7 bases match TRBD1. Germline CDR1 reads GTSNPN; CDR2 reads SVGIG (reference sequence). This CDR3 spans 13 amino acids. V lost 3 bases to trimming and J lost 7 bases; unmatched junction nucleotides: 5. Here the CDR3 reads CAWRARGIGELFF. As DNA, the CDR3 is TGTGCCTGGAGGGCCAGGGGGATCGGGGAGCTGTTTTTT.

The chain uses TRBV27 and TRBJ2-7; TRBD2 is a possible D gene (5 bases). Germline V gene sequence: CDR1 MNHEY, CDR2 SMNVEV (reference sequence). The CDR3 covers 15 residues. V lost 6 bases, J lost 0 bases, and 15 bases lay in between. Written as DNA, the CDR3 is TGTGCCAGCAGGAAATTAGGAGGTAGCTCCTACGAGCAGTACTTC. This sequence encodes CASRKLGGSSYEQYF.

The rearrangement links TRBV7-9 to TRBJ1-1; D unclear. This CDR3 is 16 amino acids long. The V end lost 5 bases, the J end lost 1 base, and 17 bases lay between the germline ends. The germline gives CDR1 SEHNR, CDR2 FQNEAQ (reference sequence). CDR3 sequence (DNA): TGTGCCAGCAGCCAAAGCAATGAGGATTGGAACACTGAAGCTTTCTTT. This translates into CASSQSNEDWNTEAFF.

The chain joins TRBV5-1 to TRBJ2-2; 8 bases agree with TRBD1. Germline V CDR1 and CDR2: SGHRS, YFSETQ. The CDR3 loop spans 16 amino acids. After removal of 0 bases from V and 6 bases from J, the junction contained 7 bases not matched to a gene. The CDR3 nucleotides read TGCGCCAGCAGCTTGGGGGACAGGCTCTCGGCCGGGGAGCTGTTTTTT. It codes for CASSLGDRLSAGELFF. The full variable domain, its missing parts supplied by reference TRBV5-1 and TRBJ2-2, is KAGVTQTPRYLIKTRGQQVTLSCSPISGHRSVSWYQQTPGQGLQFLFEYFSETQRNKGNFPGRFSGRQFSNSRSEMNVSTLELGDSALYLCASSLGDRLSAGELFFGEGSRLTVL.

As DNA, the CDR3 is TGTGCCAGCAGCCCCCACCCCGAGGGTAACACTGAAGCTTTCTTT. It translates to CASSPHPEGNTEAFF. The chain combines TRBV5-4 with TRBJ1-1, with D uncertain. Germline CDR1 is SGHNT and CDR2 is YYREEE (reference sequence). V was clipped by 4 bases and J by 2 bases, with 15 bases between them. This CDR3 region has 15 residues.

The chain combines TRBV12-5 with TRBJ1-6; 8 bases map to TRBD1. The CDR3 is 15 amino acids. CDR1 LGHNT and CDR2 FRNRAP come from the germline V gene. Trimming took 5 bases from V and 10 from J; bases not matched to a gene: 10. The CDR3 loop is CASGLRTGLVSPLHF. The DNA for the CDR3 is TGTGCTAGTGGTCTAAGGACAGGGCTTGTGTCACCCCTCCACTTT. Full variable domain (remainder filled in from reference TRBV12-5 and TRBJ1-6): DARVTQTPRHKVTEMGQEVTMRCQPILGHNTVFWYRQTMMQGLELLAYFRNRAPLDDSGMPKDRFSAEMPDATLATLKIQPSEPRDSAVYFCASGLRTGLVSPLHFGNGTRLTVT.

V is TRBV7-9 and J is TRBJ2-5; 9 bases line up with TRBD1. J was trimmed by 4 bases and V by 1 base; bases with no gene match: 13. This CDR3 has 18 residues. Germline V gene lookup returns CDR1 SEHNR and CDR2 FQNEAQ (reference sequence). CDR3 in amino acids: CASSLGDRVVRQRETQYF. The CDR3 bases are TGTGCCAGCAGCTTAGGGGACAGGGTTGTTCGACAGCGAGAGACCCAGTACTTC.

The chain links TRBV2 to TRBJ2-7; 8 nucleotides line up with TRBD2. Trimming took 7 bases from V and 7 from J; bases not matched to a gene: 15. CDR1 is SNHLY and CDR2 is FYNNEI in the germline V gene. The CDR3 extends over 15 amino acids. The CDR3 loop reads CASIPTGTSELEQYF. DNA for the CDR3: TGTGCCAGCATCCCTACCGGGACTAGTGAGTTAGAGCAGTACTTC.

This clone appeared once. The genes are TRBV5-5 and TRBJ2-3; TRBD1 is a possible D gene (6 bases). The ends were cut back, 2 bases at V and 1 base at J, with 11 bases in the middle. The germline V gene encodes CDR1 SGHKS and CDR2 YYEKEE (reference sequence). The CDR3 runs to 15 residues. CDR3 nucleotide sequence: TGTGCCAGCAGCTTTTCAGGGGCCCGCACAGATACGCAGTATTTT. Amino acids: CASSFSGARTDTQYF.

This chain uses TRBV2 with TRBJ1-1; tentatively, D is TRBD1 (5 bases). The germline V gene encodes CDR1 SNHLY and CDR2 FYNNEI. V was shortened by 7 bases and J by 4 bases, with 16 bases between the two germline ends. CDR3 length equals 14 residues. CDR3 loop: CASKGPPSFTEAFF. CDR3 in DNA: TGTGCCAGCAAGGGGCCACCATCCTTCACTGAAGCTTTCTTT.

The rearrangement joins TRBV11-2 to TRBJ2-2; D not resolved. Between the trimmed V and J ends, which lost 5 bases and 0 bases, there was a span of 7 bases. CDR1 and CDR2 (germline): SGHAT, FQNNGV. The length of the CDR3 is 14 residues. Here the CDR3 reads CASSQEANTGELFF. DNA of the CDR3: TGTGCCAGCAGCCAGGAAGCGAACACCGGGGAGCTGTTTTTT.

This chain uses TRBV27 with TRBJ2-2; 9 positions match TRBD2. V shed 5 bases, J shed 6 bases, and the junction held 4 bases outside the gene matches. Looked up from germline, CDR1 is MNHEY and CDR2 is SMNVEV (reference sequence). The CDR3 has 14 residues. CDR3 DNA sequence: TGTGCCAGCAGTCTAGCGGGGTCCCCCGGGGAGCTGTTTTTT. It encodes CASSLAGSPGELFF.

The chain has TRBV6-5 and TRBJ1-2; the D gene is possibly TRBD1 (6 bases). V gave up 2 bases and J gave up 8 bases, with 12 bases separating them. Germline values: CDR1 MNHEY, CDR2 SVGAGI. The CDR3 spans 13 residues. The CDR3 region is CASSYADSQGYTF. CDR3 bases: TGTGCCAGCAGTTACGCGGACAGCCAGGGCTACACCTTC.

This rearrangement joins TRBV28 to TRBJ1-5, with TRBD1 as a possible D gene (6 bases). CDR1 and CDR2 (germline): MDHEN, SYDVKM. This CDR3 comprises 18 residues. Trimming left V 5 bases short and J 13 bases short, with 33 bases between. The CDR3, as DNA: TGTGCCAGCAGTGCCCCAACGACAGGCCTTCAGGTCAGCCCCAGGCAGCATTTT. It is translated as CASSAPTTGLQVSPRQHF.

There are a few counts of this clone. J is TRBJ1-1 and V is TRBV24-1; D not certain. CDR1 is KGHDR, CDR2 SFDVKD, per germline. The V gene lost 5 bases and the J gene lost 5 bases, with 8 bases spanning the gap. The CDR3 length is 12 residues. The DNA of the CDR3 is TGTGCCACCAGTGGGGTCAGGACTGAAGCTTTCTTT. Protein sequence: CATSGVRTEAFF.

The J gene is TRBJ2-7, the V gene TRBV5-6, with D maybe TRBD1 (7 bases). Trimming pared 4 bases from V and 3 bases from J, leaving 20 bases between. Germline assignment: CDR1 SGHDT and CDR2 YYEEEE. This CDR3 is 16 amino acids long. In nucleotides, the CDR3 is TGTGCCAGCAGCCCTACATGGGACAGCGGGCACTACGAGCAGTACTTC. It translates to CASSPTWDSGHYEQYF. Looking up the rest from reference TRBV5-6 and TRBJ2-7 gives the full variable domain: DAGVTQSPTHLIKTRGQQVTLRCSPKSGHDTVSWYQQALGQGPQFIFQYYEEEERQRGNFPDRFSGHQFPNYSSELNVNALLLGDSALYLCASSPTWDSGHYEQYFGPGTRLTVT.

The chain employs TRBV11-2 and TRBJ1-1; a possible D gene is TRBD1 (6 bases). With 4 bases removed from V and 0 bases from J, the gap between germline ends came to 15 bases. CDR3 size: 16 residues. Germline V CDR1 and CDR2: SGHAT, FQNNGV. CDR3 nucleotide sequence: TGTGCCAGCAGCTCTCTCTGGGGGCGGATGAACACTGAAGCTTTCTTT. Encoded protein: CASSSLWGRMNTEAFF.